Listed below are T cell receptor beta chains from one sample, sequenced in a study of T-cell memory formation after mild COVID-19. One entry per CDR3 protein, called by TCRdb with MiXCR from the 5' RACE reads. The sample contains about 260,000 distinct CDR3 sequences, about 17% of which appear only once. The sequenced sample was PBMCs or a T cell subset sorted from them (not recorded which). The receptors derive from a man aged 18 to 30 who had mild COVID-19 (a few samples of this study predate the infection). Cell type and time point are not known. Each CDR3 is given without its conserved first and last residue. Clone size is not always given. Where it is, it says once, few, many or a class for expanded clones.

j_gene: TRBJ1-2; v_gene: TRBV10-3; abundance: NA; CDR3aa: AISREEAYGYT
j_gene: TRBJ1-5; v_gene: TRBV6-1; abundance: few; CDR3aa: ASSEFTGENQPQH
j_gene: TRBJ1-2; v_gene: TRBV4-1; abundance: few; CDR3aa: ASSRTRGTDNYGYT
j_gene: TRBJ2-2; v_gene: TRBV12-3/TRBV12-4; abundance: NA; CDR3aa: ASSSDRGGHGELF
j_gene: TRBJ2-5; v_gene: TRBV29-1; abundance: NA; CDR3aa: SVEGAWTGGGETQY
j_gene: TRBJ2-1; v_gene: TRBV9; abundance: NA; CDR3aa: ASSVEAALYNEQF
j_gene: TRBJ2-2; v_gene: TRBV9; abundance: NA; CDR3aa: ASSGPNGLAGDQNTGELF
j_gene: TRBJ2-5; v_gene: TRBV5-1; abundance: many; CDR3aa: ASSSGLAAPGGETQY
j_gene: TRBJ2-4; v_gene: TRBV18; abundance: NA; CDR3aa: ASSSDRELAKNIQY
j_gene: TRBJ1-1; v_gene: TRBV6-1; abundance: once; CDR3aa: ASSVGQGVTEAF
j_gene: TRBJ2-5; v_gene: TRBV27; abundance: once; CDR3aa: ASSLMPAGGPATQY
j_gene: TRBJ2-1; v_gene: TRBV5-1; abundance: NA; CDR3aa: ASSVSGANEQF